These 9 T cell receptor beta chains were sequenced from one sample in a study of tumor and adjacent non-tumor tissue in lung cancer. No cell sorting was done before RNA was extracted from the tissue. TCRbeta libraries were built with three rounds of nested PCR, modified from ARM-PCR. TCRdb passed the multiplex PCR reads through MiXCR, listing each CDR3 protein once. The sample records some 93,000 distinct CDR3 sequences, around 71% being singletons. The specimen sequenced was lung tumor tissue. The origin of the receptors is a man between 60 and 70 years old with non-small cell lung cancer.

This clonotype turned up a few times. Compared with germline, one end of the junction differs, possibly owing to a read error. This sequence joins TRBV7-9 and TRBJ2-7, with 7 positions matching TRBD1. Germline CDR1 is SEHNR and CDR2 is FQNEAQ (reference sequence). This CDR3 comprises 18 residues. The CDR3 here is CTSSQGGTDRLPFYEQYF. CDR3 DNA sequence: TGTACCAGCAGCCAAGGTGGCACGGACAGGCTACCATTTTACGAACAGTACTTC.

This clonotype occurred many times. CDR3 sequence: CASSPTGGYTEAFF. The CDR3 DNA follows: TGTGCCAGCAGCCCCACAGGGGGTTACACTGAAGCTTTCTTT. The chain combines TRBV7-9 with TRBJ1-1, with 8 bases identical to TRBD1. This CDR3 contains 14 residues. Germline CDR1 and CDR2: SEHNR and FQNEAQ (reference sequence). V lost 5 bases to trimming and J lost 3 bases; unmatched junction nucleotides: 5.

This clonotype was picked up many times. This chain connects TRBV12-3 or TRBV12-4 to TRBJ1-1; D is unclear. The CDR3 covers 14 residues. V was trimmed by 2 bases and J by 1 base, leaving 8 bases between them. CDR3 loop: CASSLRRTNTEAFF. CDR3 in DNA: TGTGCCAGCAGTTTACGGAGGACGAACACTGAAGCTTTCTTT.

Details on this clonotype: A single base separates this from a much larger clone, so it may be a read error. The chain combines TRBV7-9 with TRBJ2-7, with D possibly being TRBD2 (6 bases). CDR3 length: 15 residues. Germline loops: CDR1 SEHNR, CDR2 FQNEAQ (reference sequence). The DNA of the CDR3 is TGTGCCAGCAGCCCCCGTCCGACTAGTTCCTACAAGCAGTACTTC. Its protein product is CASSPRPTSSYKQYF. The full variable domain, with the rest looked up from reference TRBV7-9 and TRBJ2-7, is DTGVSQNPRHKITKRGQNVTFRCDPISEHNRLYWYRQTLGQGPEFLTYFQNEAQLEKSRLLSDRFSAERPKGSFSTLEIQRTEQGDSAMYLCASSPRPTSSYKQYFGPGTRLTVT.

This clonotype was seen a handful of times. The rearrangement links TRBV20-1 to TRBJ1-1; TRBD1 aligns across 12 bases. Germline assignment: CDR1 DFQATT and CDR2 SNEGSKA (reference sequence). The V gene end was trimmed by 6 bases and the J gene end by 1 base; junction bases not matched to a gene: 9. This CDR3 is 16 amino acids long. CDR3 in amino acids: CSASGQGAIPNTEAFF. The DNA for the CDR3 is TGCAGTGCCTCGGGACAGGGGGCCATCCCGAACACTGAAGCTTTCTTT.

A single count supports this clonotype. V usage is TRBV4-1 and J usage is TRBJ2-2; D is uncertain. The CDR3 contains 13 residues. V gave up 6 bases and J gave up 11 bases, with 16 bases separating them. CDR1 is MGHRA, CDR2 YSYEKL, per germline. CDR3 DNA sequence: TGCGCCAGCAGTCAACGGGCTCCCGTTGAGCTGTTTTTT. It translates to CASSQRAPVELFF.

As for this clonotype: Sequence at one end of the junction differs from germline and may be a read error. The chain joins TRBV29-1 to TRBJ2-3, with 8 bases lining up with TRBD2. Germline loops: CDR1 SQVTM, CDR2 ANQGSEA. The CDR3 has 15 amino acids. This CDR3 is CNVMFLAGSTDTQYF. The CDR3 DNA sequence: TGCAACGTTATGTTCCTAGCGGGCTCCACAGATACGCAGTATTTT.

This clonotype has more than one count but fewer than ten. The junction differs from germline at one of its ends, possibly a read error. The chain has TRBV29-1 and TRBJ2-1, with D possibly being TRBD1 (6 bases). Germline V gives CDR1 SQVTM, CDR2 ANQGSEA. The CDR3 covers 15 residues. CDR3 sequence (DNA): TGTAGCCTTGAAGCCTCAGACAGGCCCCACAATGAGCAGTTCTTC. This encodes CSLEASDRPHNEQFF.

As to this clonotype: This may come from a read error, since a much larger clone is one base off. The V and J genes are TRBV20-1 and TRBJ2-1, with D unresolved. Looked up from germline, CDR1 is DFQATT and CDR2 is SNEGSKA (reference sequence). This CDR3 has 14 amino acids. The CDR3 spells CSSRDDIGNNEQFF. The CDR3 nucleotides are TGCAGTTCTAGAGATGATATAGGGAACAATGAGCAGTTCTTC.